This T cell receptor (beta chain) was recovered during a study of technical replicates of blood from several donors. TCRdb's table, derived via immunoSEQ multiplex PCR, lists solely in-frame clones and lacks some. This sample has about 97,000 clones, with just under 95% found just once. Sequenced: T cells isolated from PBMCs. This sequence was found in a human donor in good health.

The CDR3 nucleotides read TGTGCCAGCAGTTACTCGAGTGCTCAGCCCCAGCATTTT. Protein sequence: CASSYSSAQPQHF. This chain uses TRBV6-6 with TRBJ1-5; D uncertain. V gave up 0 bases and J gave up 6 bases, with 6 bases separating them. Germline V CDR1 and CDR2: MNHNY, SVGAGI (reference sequence). This CDR3 spans 13 amino acids.